This TCR beta chain was captured in a study of T cell clonotyping in hematopoietic cell transplantation. Study observations and caveats: Without cell sorting, CD4 versus CD8 contributions remain unresolved. Broader posttransplant TCR repertoire diversity was predicted by graft donor and pretransplant recipient Inverse Simpson Index values. Recipient TCR diversity dropped after transplant; expanded clonotypes rose from day 30 to 180. At the given depth, recipient repertoires were over 95% de novo clonotypes.

Some clones are missing from TCRdb's copy, which holds only in-frame ones; the method was immunoSEQ multiplex PCR. The sample includes approximately 44,000 clones, about 95% seen only once; the top ten take 0.7% to 0.95%. As regards this clone: Its antigen is as yet unknown.

This CDR3 region has 14 residues. CDR1 and CDR2 (germline): LNHDA, SQIVND (reference sequence). Trimming removed 4 bases from V and 1 base from J, with 10 bases in between. The chain has TRBV19 and TRBJ1-1; D gene unclear. Source material: peripheral blood mononuclear cells. The TCR originated in a woman aged 50 to 65 in good health. Some clones in this sample may be carry-over from other donors' samples. The CDR3 here is CASSKLHTNTEAFF. The CDR3 nucleotides are TGTGCCAGTAGTAAACTCCATACGAACACTGAAGCTTTCTTT.